This TCR beta chain was obtained from a study of blood T cell repertoires in COVID-19. The method was immunoSEQ multiplex PCR; TCRdb's version includes in-frame clones alone and lacks a portion of them. Seen here are under 250,000 clones, less than 85% observed once, and the top ten hold less than 6%. Trimming left V 5 bases short and J 0 bases short, with 17 bases between. Per the germline V gene, CDR1 is MDHEN and CDR2 is SYDVKM. The CDR3 has 16 residues. The receptor was derived from a woman in her sixties or seventies with acute or convalescent COVID-19. Sample: peripheral blood. V gene TRBV28 combines with J gene TRBJ2-7; D may be TRBD2 (6 bases). DNA for the CDR3: TGTGCCAGCAGTCCAACGGGACTGGTTAGCTCCTACGAGCAGTACTTC. Protein product: CASSPTGLVSSYEQYF. Using reference TRBV28 and TRBJ2-7 for the parts outside the CDR3, the full variable domain is DVKVTQSSRYLVKRTGEKVFLECVQDMDHENMFWYRQDPGLGLRLIYFSYDVKMKEKGDIPEGYSVSREKKERFSLILESASTNQTSMYLCASSPTGLVSSYEQYFGPGTRLTVT.